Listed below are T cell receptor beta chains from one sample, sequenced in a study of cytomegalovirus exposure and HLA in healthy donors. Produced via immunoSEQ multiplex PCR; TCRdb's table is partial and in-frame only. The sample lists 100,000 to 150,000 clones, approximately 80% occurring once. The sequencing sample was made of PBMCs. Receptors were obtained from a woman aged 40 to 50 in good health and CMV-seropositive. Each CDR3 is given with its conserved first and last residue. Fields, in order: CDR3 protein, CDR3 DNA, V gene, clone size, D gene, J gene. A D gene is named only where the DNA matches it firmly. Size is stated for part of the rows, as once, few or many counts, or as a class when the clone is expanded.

CDR3 protein: CAIRSTEVNQPQHF
CDR3 DNA: TGTGCCATCAGGTCGACAGAAGTCAATCAGCCCCAGCATTTT
V gene: TRBV10-3
clone size: .
D gene: .
J gene: TRBJ1-5

CDR3 protein: CASSPGGRWNEQYF
CDR3 DNA: TGCGCCAGCAGCCCGGGCGGGAGATGGAACGAGCAGTACTTC
V gene: TRBV4-1
clone size: .
D gene: TRBD2
J gene: TRBJ2-7

CDR3 protein: CASQATPGGARLALYNEQFF
CDR3 DNA: TGCGCCAGCCAAGCTACTCCGGGAGGGGCGCGGCTAGCGTTATACAATGAGCAGTTCTTC
V gene: TRBV5-1
clone size: .
D gene: TRBD2
J gene: TRBJ2-1

CDR3 protein: CASSLIAGGYNEQFF
CDR3 DNA: TGTGCCAGCAGTTTAATAGCGGGAGGGTACAATGAGCAGTTCTTC
V gene: TRBV27
clone size: few
D gene: TRBD2
J gene: TRBJ2-1

CDR3 protein: CASSQDAMGGTEAFF
CDR3 DNA: TGCGCCAGCAGCCAAGACGCTATGGGGGGCACTGAAGCTTTCTTT
V gene: TRBV4-1
clone size: once
D gene: .
J gene: TRBJ1-1

CDR3 protein: CASSPGTSGNTGELFF
CDR3 DNA: TGCGCCAGCAGCCCTGGGACTAGCGGTAACACCGGGGAGCTGTTTTTT
V gene: TRBV5-1
clone size: few
D gene: TRBD2
J gene: TRBJ2-2

CDR3 protein: CAWSVHDEQFF
CDR3 DNA: TGTGCCTGGAGTGTACATGATGAGCAGTTCTTC
V gene: TRBV30
clone size: few
D gene: .
J gene: TRBJ2-1

CDR3 protein: CATSRDRGGGWEKLFF
CDR3 DNA: TGTGCCACCAGCAGAGACAGAGGTGGGGGGTGGGAAAAACTGTTTTTT
V gene: TRBV15
clone size: .
D gene: .
J gene: TRBJ1-4

CDR3 protein: CASSLGTGRTEAFF
CDR3 DNA: TGTGCCAGCAGCCTCGGGACAGGGAGGACTGAAGCTTTCTTT
V gene: TRBV7-3
clone size: .
D gene: TRBD1
J gene: TRBJ1-1

CDR3 protein: CASSPSGTGGPPAKNIQYF
CDR3 DNA: TGTGCCAGTAGTCCTTCCGGGACAGGGGGACCCCCAGCCAAAAACATTCAGTACTTC
V gene: TRBV19
clone size: .
D gene: TRBD1
J gene: TRBJ2-4

CDR3 protein: CARPEEGPEPQHF
CDR3 DNA: TGTGCCAGGCCCGAGGAGGGGCCAGAGCCCCAGCATTTT
V gene: TRBV25-1
clone size: .
D gene: .
J gene: TRBJ1-5

CDR3 protein: CASSSGTGYKVGHEQYF
CDR3 DNA: TGCGCCAGCAGCTCCGGGACAGGGTATAAAGTGGGCCACGAGCAGTACTTC
V gene: TRBV5-1
clone size: .
D gene: TRBD1
J gene: TRBJ2-7

CDR3 protein: CASSLSGTSGFQETQYF
CDR3 DNA: TGTGCCAGCAGCTTATCCGGGACTAGCGGGTTTCAAGAGACCCAGTACTTC
V gene: TRBV5-4
clone size: .
D gene: TRBD2
J gene: TRBJ2-5

CDR3 protein: CASSAYRDWEGMGYTF
CDR3 DNA: TGTGCCAGTAGTGCCTACCGGGACTGGGAGGGCATGGGCTACACCTTC
V gene: TRBV19
clone size: .
D gene: .
J gene: TRBJ1-2

CDR3 protein: CASSLQTDNSPLHF
CDR3 DNA: TGTGCCAGCAGCTTGCAGACAGATAATTCACCCCTCCACTTT
V gene: TRBV5-4
clone size: .
D gene: .
J gene: TRBJ1-6

CDR3 protein: CASILTRADNSNYGYTF
CDR3 DNA: TGTGCCAGTATTCTGACCCGGGCGGACAACTCCAACTATGGCTACACCTTC
V gene: TRBV19
clone size: .
D gene: .
J gene: TRBJ1-2

CDR3 protein: CASSARGSMNTEAFF
CDR3 DNA: TGTGCCAGCAGCGCCCGCGGGAGTATGAACACTGAAGCTTTCTTT
V gene: TRBV9
clone size: few
D gene: .
J gene: TRBJ1-1

CDR3 protein: CASSHVAGSSYNEQFF
CDR3 DNA: TGCGCCAGCAGCCATGTAGCGGGGAGCTCCTACAATGAGCAGTTCTTC
V gene: TRBV4-1
clone size: .
D gene: TRBD2
J gene: TRBJ2-1